The TCR beta chain described here comes from a study of blood T cell repertoires in COVID-19. Study information: Whether acute or convalescent, the COVID-19 samples came from the United States, Italy and Spain. PBMCs, B-cell-depleted T cells, or T cells were the source of the cDNA or gDNA that made up the material.

Using immunoSEQ multiplex PCR, the repertoire was profiled, and TCRdb retains in-frame clones only, with some absent. The sample shows 95,000 to 110,000 clones, less than 90% of them seen only once. J was trimmed by 8 bases and V by 6 bases; bases with no gene match: 7. Looked up from germline, CDR1 is LNHDA and CDR2 is SQIVND (reference sequence). The CDR3 has 14 residues. The sequencing input was peripheral blood. The gene calls are TRBV19 and TRBJ2-1, with 10 positions matching TRBD1. The source of this sequence is a human donor in a cohort sampled during active COVID-19. The CDR3 sequence is CASRPGQGIDEQFF. CDR3 nucleotide sequence: TGTGCCAGTAGGCCGGGACAGGGGATCGATGAGCAGTTCTTC.